The 8 T cell receptor beta chains below were found in one sample sequenced in a study of OX40 agonist ivuxolimab in advanced cancers. Assay used: immunoSEQ multiplex PCR; TCRdb lists only in-frame clones, some missing. The data contain approximately 58,000 clones, about 87% of them seen just once; the ten biggest clones take up about 3.3%. Here the sequenced sample was CD4+ or CD8+ T cells sorted from blood, taken in a trial of the OX40 agonist ivuxolimab. The receptors stem from an adult with an advanced solid tumor such as melanoma, head and neck, liver or kidney cancer.

The chain couples TRBV19 to TRBJ2-1; possible D gene TRBD2, 6 bases. CDR3 length: 17 residues. Trimming removed 5 bases from V and 4 bases from J, with 21 bases in between. Per the germline V gene, CDR1 is LNHDA and CDR2 is SQIVND (reference sequence). CDR3 nucleotide sequence: TGTGCCAGTAGTCCCCAATTGGGGCGGGGAACTTACAATGAGCAGTTCTTC. It is translated as CASSPQLGRGTYNEQFF.

The V call is TRBV7-2, the J call TRBJ2-1, with TRBD2 matching 12 bases. Germline assignment: CDR1 SGHTA and CDR2 FQGNSA. This CDR3 is built from 16 residues. Trimming took 2 bases from V and 4 from J; bases not matched to a gene: 3. The CDR3 spells CASSLLAGGGYNEQFF. Written as DNA, the CDR3 is TGTGCCAGCAGCTTACTAGCGGGAGGGGGATACAATGAGCAGTTCTTC.

The V gene is TRBV28, the J gene TRBJ2-7, with TRBD1 identical over 7 bases. The CDR3 has 14 residues. Per the germline V gene, CDR1 is MDHEN and CDR2 is SYDVKM. V lost 7 bases and J lost 4; bases outside the gene matches: 10. Here the CDR3 reads CASTSPTGRYEQYF. The CDR3 region has the DNA TGTGCCAGCACCTCCCCGACAGGGCGGTACGAGCAGTACTTC.

The V call is TRBV9, the J call TRBJ2-3; 11 bases are a match to TRBD1. CDR3 size: 16 residues. J lost 3 bases, V lost 4 bases, and 7 bases had no gene match. The germline V gene encodes CDR1 SGDLS and CDR2 YYNGEE. CDR3 in DNA: TGTGCCAGCAGCAGAACCGGGACAGGGGGGACAGATACGCAGTATTTT. Translating it yields CASSRTGTGGTDTQYF.

This clone has only a few counts. The V and J genes are TRBV10-1 and TRBJ2-7, with D unclear. The CDR3 spans 13 residues. Germline CDR1 reads WNHNN; CDR2 reads SYGVQD (reference sequence). Trimming took off 5 bases at V and 1 base at J, with 9 bases between the two ends. In DNA form, the CDR3 reads TGCGCCAGCAGTCCTGGCAGGTCCTACGAGCAGTACTTC. Translating gives CASSPGRSYEQYF.

CDR3 sequence: CASTSFAGGGVTEAFF. For the CDR3, the DNA is TGTGCCAGCACAAGTTTCGCAGGGGGCGGGGTCACTGAAGCTTTCTTT. This sequence joins TRBV27 and TRBJ1-1; 8 bases match TRBD1. Trimming took 7 bases from V and 4 from J; bases not matched to a gene: 14. The CDR3 loop spans 16 amino acids. CDR1 is MNHEY and CDR2 is SMNVEV in the germline V gene (reference sequence).

This clone has just a few counts. The V gene is TRBV28, the J gene TRBJ2-2; TRBD2 aligns across 8 bases. Losses at the gene ends were 6 bases for V and 4 bases for J; bases not matched to a gene: 4. This CDR3 contains 14 residues. Germline CDR1 and CDR2: MDHEN and SYDVKM. The CDR3 is CASSTSGTTGELFF. For the CDR3, the DNA is TGTGCCAGCAGCACTAGCGGCACCACCGGGGAGCTGTTTTTT. Full variable domain (rest looked up from reference TRBV28 and TRBJ2-2): DVKVTQSSRYLVKRTGEKVFLECVQDMDHENMFWYRQDPGLGLRLIYFSYDVKMKEKGDIPEGYSVSREKKERFSLILESASTNQTSMYLCASSTSGTTGELFFGEGSRLTVL.

This chain links TRBV28 with TRBJ2-7; maybe TRBD2 (6 bases). Per the germline V gene, CDR1 is MDHEN and CDR2 is SYDVKM. This CDR3 spans 16 amino acids. V dropped 3 bases and J dropped 2 bases, with 17 bases sitting between them. CDR3 sequence reads: CASSFPPTSLTYEQYF. The CDR3 DNA reads as TGTGCCAGCAGTTTCCCCCCCACTAGCTTGACCTACGAGCAGTACTTC.